A selection of T cell receptor beta chains follows, all from one sample in a study of cytomegalovirus exposure and HLA in healthy donors. Profiled with immunoSEQ multiplex PCR; TCRdb holds only in-frame clones, not every one. The data contain 200,000 to 300,000 clones, around 80% of them singletons. Material for sequencing was PBMCs. The receptors here all came from a woman between 40 and 55 years old in good health and CMV-seropositive. Both conserved end residues are part of each CDR3. D genes are given only for firm matches. The listing skips clone size in some rows; elsewhere it reads once, few, many or a size class.

clone size	V gene	J gene	D gene	CDR3 protein	CDR3 DNA
once	TRBV27	TRBJ1-4	TRBD1	CASSAPLGTGYEKLFF	TGTGCCAGCAGTGCACCCTTGGGGACAGGGTACGAAAAACTGTTTTTT
NA	TRBV6-4	TRBJ2-2	NA	CASSASPANTGELFF	TGTGCCAGCAGTGCCTCCCCAGCGAACACCGGGGAGCTGTTTTTT
NA	TRBV7-2	TRBJ1-6	TRBD1	CASSSRTGSSYNSPLHF	TGTGCCAGCAGCTCTAGGACAGGTAGCTCCTATAATTCACCCCTCCACTTT
NA	TRBV11-2	TRBJ2-7	TRBD1	CASSKARDSYSIEQYF	TGTGCCAGCAGCAAAGCCCGGGACAGCTATTCTATCGAGCAGTACTTC
NA	TRBV5-6	TRBJ1-6	NA	CASSLRGGNSPLHF	TGTGCCAGCAGCTTGAGGGGGGGCAATTCACCCCTCCACTTT
NA	TRBV6-5	TRBJ2-7	NA	CASSSGSEQYF	TGTGCCAGCAGTTCAGGGTCCGAGCAGTACTTC
NA	TRBV7-9	TRBJ2-7	TRBD1	CSSSPGTGSYEQYF	TGTTCCAGCAGCCCAGGGACAGGATCCTACGAGCAGTACTTC
NA	TRBV2	TRBJ1-3	NA	CASSVSTGNTIYF	TGTGCCAGCAGTGTTAGCACCGGAAACACCATATATTTT
NA	TRBV19	TRBJ2-3	NA	CASSIGIGGAGTDTQYF	TGTGCCAGTAGTATAGGTATCGGGGGAGCGGGCACAGATACGCAGTATTTT
NA	TRBV7-2	TRBJ1-1	NA	CASSFHRAGDTEAFF	TGTGCCAGCAGCTTTCACAGGGCAGGGGACACTGAAGCTTTCTTT
NA	TRBV19	TRBJ1-5	NA	CASSLAPGNSNQPQHF	TGTGCCAGTAGCCTCGCGCCGGGAAATAGCAATCAGCCCCAGCATTTT
NA	TRBV11-1	TRBJ1-3	NA	CASSSSGSGGNTIYF	TGTGCCAGCAGCTCTTCAGGGTCGGGTGGAAACACCATATATTTT
once	TRBV14	TRBJ1-2	NA	CASSQDGQNYGYTF	TGTGCCAGCAGCCAAGATGGACAGAACTATGGCTACACCTTC
NA	TRBV25-1	TRBJ2-7	TRBD2	CASSPMRGTASYEQYF	TGTGCCAGCAGCCCGATGCGGGGGACGGCCTCCTACGAGCAGTACTTC
NA	TRBV11-2	TRBJ2-7	TRBD1	CASSYFGTGTYEQYF	TGTGCCAGCAGCTACTTCGGGACAGGGACCTACGAGCAGTACTTC
NA	TRBV18	TRBJ1-2	NA	CASSPLDSANYGYTF	TGTGCCAGCTCACCCCTGGACAGTGCTAACTATGGCTACACCTTC
NA	TRBV10-2	TRBJ1-2	NA	CASSAGGNYGYTF	TGCGCCAGCAGTGCTGGGGGGAACTATGGCTACACCTTC
NA	TRBV14	TRBJ2-3	TRBD2	CASSQASGTDTQYF	TGTGCCAGCAGCCAAGCTAGCGGAACAGATACGCAGTATTTT
NA	TRBV7-2	TRBJ2-7	TRBD1	CASSLGRTGYEQYF	TGTGCCAGCAGCTTAGGAAGGACAGGCTACGAGCAGTACTTC
NA	TRBV4-2	TRBJ1-1	TRBD1	CASSYDRGWAFF	TGTGCCAGCAGTTATGACAGGGGGTGGGCTTTCTTT
NA	TRBV19	TRBJ1-6	NA	CAGRSEQQTYNSPLHF	TGTGCCGGTAGGTCGGAACAGCAAACCTATAATTCACCCCTCCACTTT
NA	TRBV19	TRBJ1-5	NA	CASKTPGPFLNQPQHF	TGTGCCAGTAAAACCCCGGGTCCCTTTTTGAATCAGCCCCAGCATTTT
NA	TRBV6-1	TRBJ1-2	TRBD1	CASRVGGLGGYTF	TGTGCCAGCAGGGTAGGGGGCCTAGGTGGCTACACCTTC
NA	TRBV7-9	TRBJ2-3	TRBD1	CASSAWDSSTDTQYF	TGTGCCAGCAGCGCCTGGGACAGCAGCACAGATACGCAGTATTTT
NA	TRBV5-1	TRBJ2-5	NA	CASSLDPGQETQYF	TGCGCCAGCAGCTTGGATCCAGGTCAAGAGACCCAGTACTTC
NA	TRBV5-1	TRBJ2-3	TRBD2	CASSLLAGGNTDTQYF	TGCGCCAGCAGCTTACTAGCGGGAGGGAACACAGATACGCAGTATTTT
NA	TRBV6-5	TRBJ1-1	NA	CAGSLKLRNSGPEAFF	TGTGCCGGCAGTTTAAAACTACGGAATTCCGGTCCTGAAGCTTTCTTT
NA	TRBV11-1	TRBJ2-2	NA	CASSPIRGGELFF	TGTGCCAGCAGCCCCATCCGAGGCGGGGAGCTGTTTTTT
NA	TRBV5-5	TRBJ1-1	NA	CASSPPRDSLNLNTEAFF	TGTGCCAGCAGCCCCCCCCGCGACAGTCTGAACCTGAACACTGAAGCTTTCTTT
once	TRBV6-5	TRBJ2-5	NA	CASSYSRRVETQYF	TGTGCCAGCAGTTACTCGAGGCGGGTCGAGACCCAGTACTTC
NA	TRBV7-2	TRBJ1-1	NA	CASSLIGQGATEAFF	TGTGCCAGCAGCTTAATAGGTCAGGGTGCCACTGAAGCTTTCTTT
few	TRBV4-1	TRBJ2-1	TRBD2	CASSQVAGGTRSEQFF	TGCGCCAGCAGCCAGGTCGCGGGGGGGACTCGGAGTGAGCAGTTCTTC
NA	TRBV7-8	TRBJ2-7	NA	CASSFPAGSGPYEQYF	TGTGCCAGCAGCTTCCCTGCAGGTAGCGGCCCCTACGAGCAGTACTTC
NA	TRBV18	TRBJ2-2	TRBD2	CASSPLEREGHTGELFF	TGTGCCAGCTCACCACTAGAGCGGGAGGGCCACACCGGGGAGCTGTTTTTT
NA	TRBV6-5	TRBJ1-5	NA	CASRPRGQSNQPQHF	TGTGCCAGCAGACCCAGGGGACAAAGCAATCAGCCCCAGCATTTT
NA	TRBV10-2	TRBJ1-2	TRBD1	CASSESRGLGGYTF	TGCGCCAGCAGTGAGTCCAGGGGGCTCGGGGGCTACACCTTC
NA	TRBV30	TRBJ2-7	TRBD2	CAWRLAGGSYEQYF	TGTGCCTGGAGGCTAGCGGGGGGGTCCTACGAGCAGTACTTC
NA	TRBV15	TRBJ2-5	NA	CATSRDLQEQETQYF	TGTGCCACCAGCAGAGATTTACAGGAGCAAGAGACCCAGTACTTC
NA	TRBV11-2	TRBJ2-7	NA	CASSPGGYSLTYGYEQYF	TGTGCCAGCAGCCCAGGTGGCTACAGTCTCACATATGGCTACGAGCAGTACTTC
NA	TRBV7-9	TRBJ2-1	TRBD1	CASSLEGGLGYEQFF	TGTGCCAGCAGCTTAGAAGGGGGCCTTGGTTACGAGCAGTTCTTC
NA	TRBV6-4	TRBJ2-4	TRBD1	CASSHGTGPNIQYF	TGTGCCAGCAGTCATGGGACAGGGCCAAACATTCAGTACTTC
NA	TRBV28	TRBJ1-5	TRBD1	CASSLGGGRGNQPQHF	TGTGCCAGCAGTTTAGGAGGGGGCAGGGGCAATCAGCCCCAGCATTTT
NA	TRBV5-4	TRBJ2-7	TRBD2	CASSDPGTSAFREQYF	TGTGCCAGCAGCGATCCAGGGACTAGTGCGTTCCGCGAGCAGTACTTC
NA	TRBV9	TRBJ2-1	TRBD2	CASSVGAGAYNEQFF	TGTGCCAGCAGCGTAGGGGCGGGAGCGTACAATGAGCAGTTCTTC
NA	TRBV18	TRBJ1-1	NA	CASSPQIGGAFF	TGTGCCAGCTCACCGCAAATAGGGGGAGCTTTCTTT
once	TRBV11-3	TRBJ2-7	TRBD2	CASSSGASGSHYEQYF	TGTGCCAGCAGCTCAGGGGCTAGCGGGAGTCATTACGAGCAGTACTTC
NA	TRBV18	TRBJ1-2	TRBD1	CASSRDRESHGYTF	TGTGCCAGCTCACGGGACAGGGAAAGCCATGGCTACACCTTC
NA	TRBV6-1	TRBJ2-5	NA	CASSEVGPGETQYF	TGTGCCAGCAGTGAAGTGGGGCCCGGGGAGACCCAGTACTTC
NA	TRBV30	TRBJ1-3	NA	CAWRAVSGNTIYF	TGTGCCTGGAGGGCGGTTTCTGGAAACACCATATATTTT
NA	TRBV27	TRBJ2-2	TRBD1	CASSLGTGGTGELFF	TGTGCCAGCAGCCTTGGGACAGGGGGCACCGGGGAGCTGTTTTTT
NA	TRBV9	TRBJ2-5	TRBD1	CASSGVEGASETQYF	TGTGCCAGCAGCGGGGTTGAGGGGGCTAGTGAGACCCAGTACTTC
NA	TRBV19	TRBJ2-7	NA	CASSPGPSGYEQYF	TGTGCCAGTAGTCCCGGGCCGAGCGGCTACGAGCAGTACTTC
NA	TRBV11-2	TRBJ2-7	TRBD2	CASSLGYILAGASYEQYF	TGTGCCAGCAGCTTAGGTTATATCCTAGCGGGAGCATCCTACGAGCAGTACTTC
NA	TRBV6-5	TRBJ1-2	NA	CASSYRGGYTF	TGTGCCAGCAGTTACAGGGGCGGCTACACCTTC
NA	TRBV5-6	TRBJ2-5	TRBD1	CASSLVRDREGETQYF	TGTGCCAGCAGCTTGGTACGGGACAGAGAAGGAGAGACCCAGTACTTC
NA	TRBV19	TRBJ2-7	TRBD2	CASKGLAGVGYEQYF	TGTGCCAGCAAGGGACTAGCGGGAGTTGGCTACGAGCAGTACTTC
NA	TRBV6-6	TRBJ2-7	TRBD1	CASNRQGFYEQYF	TGTGCCAGCAATCGACAGGGTTTCTACGAGCAGTACTTC
NA	TRBV7-3	TRBJ2-3	NA	CASSPGAGALTDTQYF	TGTGCCAGCAGCCCCGGTGCGGGTGCCTTAACAGATACGCAGTATTTT
NA	TRBV25-1	TRBJ2-1	TRBD2	CASSDLAGEAGEQFF	TGTGCCAGCAGTGACTTAGCGGGAGAGGCGGGTGAGCAGTTCTTC
NA	TRBV7-8	TRBJ2-1	TRBD2	CASPPVRLAGGDEQFF	TGTGCCAGCCCCCCAGTCCGGCTAGCGGGGGGGGATGAGCAGTTCTTC